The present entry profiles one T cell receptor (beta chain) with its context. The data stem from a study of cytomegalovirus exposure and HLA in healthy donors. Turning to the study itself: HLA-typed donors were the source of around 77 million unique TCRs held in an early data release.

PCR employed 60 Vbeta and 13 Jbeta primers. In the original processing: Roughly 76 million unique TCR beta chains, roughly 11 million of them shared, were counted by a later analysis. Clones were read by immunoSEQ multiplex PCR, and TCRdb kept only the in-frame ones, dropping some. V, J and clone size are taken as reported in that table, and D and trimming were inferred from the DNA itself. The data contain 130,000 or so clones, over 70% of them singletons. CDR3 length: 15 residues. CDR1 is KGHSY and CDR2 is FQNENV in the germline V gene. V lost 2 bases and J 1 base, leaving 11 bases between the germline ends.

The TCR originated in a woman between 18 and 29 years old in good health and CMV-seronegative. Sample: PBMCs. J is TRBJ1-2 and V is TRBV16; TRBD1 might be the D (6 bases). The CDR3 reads CASSQTGQVNYGYTF. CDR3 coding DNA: TGTGCCAGCAGCCAAACGGGACAAGTTAACTATGGCTACACCTTC.